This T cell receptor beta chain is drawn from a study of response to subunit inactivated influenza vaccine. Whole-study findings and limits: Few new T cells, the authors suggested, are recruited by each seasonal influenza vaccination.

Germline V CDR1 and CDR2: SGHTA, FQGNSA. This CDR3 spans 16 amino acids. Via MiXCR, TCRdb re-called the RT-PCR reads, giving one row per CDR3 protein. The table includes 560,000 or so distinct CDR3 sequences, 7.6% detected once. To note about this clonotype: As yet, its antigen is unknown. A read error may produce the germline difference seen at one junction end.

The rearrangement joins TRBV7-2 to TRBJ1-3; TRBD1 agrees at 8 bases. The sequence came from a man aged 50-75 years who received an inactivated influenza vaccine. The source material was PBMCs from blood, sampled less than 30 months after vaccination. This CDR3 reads CASSLARGGTGNTTYF. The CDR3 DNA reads TGTGCCAGCAGCTTAGCGCGGGGAGGGACAGGAAACACCACATATTTT.